Below, 14 T cell receptor beta chains from the same sample are listed, as sequenced in a study of brain T cells in children with intractable seizures. Profiling relied on immunoSEQ multiplex PCR, and the TCRdb table lists in-frame clones only, not all of them. The table shows about 80,000 clones, with approximately 90% occurring only once. Sequencing used peripheral blood, obtained at surgery. The receptors come from a girl aged 2-10 years with Rasmussen encephalitis and intractable seizures.

The V gene is TRBV5-6, the J gene TRBJ1-2; no reliable D call. Trimming shortened V by 4 bases and J by 7 bases, and 17 bases separated the two germline ends. Germline CDR1 is SGHDT and CDR2 is YYEEEE. This CDR3 is 14 amino acids long. The CDR3 sequence is CASSHLEDVGGYTF. The DNA of the CDR3 is TGTGCCAGCAGCCACCTCGAGGATGTCGGTGGCTACACCTTC.

The chain is built from TRBV4-1 and TRBJ1-2, with 8 bases lining up with TRBD1. From germline, CDR1 is MGHRA and CDR2 YSYEKL. V trimming: 3 bases; J trimming: 6 bases; junction bases outside the gene matches: 9. The CDR3 runs 15 residues. The CDR3 sequence is CASSQADRGFDGYTF. The CDR3 nucleotides read TGCGCCAGCAGCCAGGCAGACAGGGGCTTCGATGGCTACACCTTC.

The chain carries TRBV5-5 and TRBJ1-4; D is ambiguous. The CDR3 extends over 16 amino acids. From germline, CDR1 is SGHKS and CDR2 YYEKEE (reference sequence). Trimming left V 1 base short and J 4 bases short, with 14 bases between. CDR3 protein: CASSLTDAVNNEKLFF. The DNA of the CDR3 is TGTGCCAGCAGCTTGACGGACGCTGTGAATAATGAAAAACTGTTTTTT.

The table lists this clone with a count of one. This chain uses TRBV10-2 with TRBJ1-4, with TRBD1 as a possible D gene (5 bases). The CDR3 is 13 amino acids. V was trimmed by 7 bases and J by 10 bases, leaving 16 bases between them. Germline loops: CDR1 WSHSY, CDR2 SAAADI. Here the CDR3 DNA reads TGCGCCAGCACGGGCAGGGAATCTGGAAAACTGTTTTTT. It translates to CASTGRESGKLFF.

A single count supports this clone. The V and J genes are TRBV4-2 and TRBJ2-1; 9 bases are shared with TRBD2. There are 16 residues in the CDR3. Losses at the gene ends were 2 bases for V and 2 bases for J; bases not matched to a gene: 4. The V gene's germline CDR1 is LGHNA and CDR2 YNFKEQ. The CDR3, as DNA: TGTGCCAGCAGCCAAATGACTAGCGGTACCTACAATGAGCAGTTCTTC. Residues: CASSQMTSGTYNEQFF.

This clone was seen just once. The chain employs TRBV30 and TRBJ2-1; D unresolved. The germline gives CDR1 GTSNPN, CDR2 SVGIG (reference sequence). The CDR3 totals 13 residues. The ends were cut back, 0 bases at V and 5 bases at J, with 8 bases in the middle. This CDR3 reads CAWSVQGNNEQFF. CDR3 sequence (DNA): TGTGCCTGGAGTGTACAAGGGAACAATGAGCAGTTCTTC.

The V call is TRBV27, the J call TRBJ1-1; D ambiguous. CDR3 length: 13 residues. Trimming left V 2 bases short and J 8 bases short, with 12 bases between. Germline CDR1 MNHEY, CDR2 SMNVEV (reference sequence). This CDR3 reads CASSLGDGLEAFF. The CDR3 region has the DNA TGTGCCAGCAGTTTAGGGGATGGGTTGGAAGCTTTCTTT.

The gene calls are TRBV14 and TRBJ2-6; D remains ambiguous. CDR3 length equals 16 residues. Germline assignment: CDR1 SGHDN and CDR2 FVKESK. V gave up 1 base and J gave up 0 bases, with 7 bases separating them. The CDR3 loop reads CASSQGQSSGANVLTF. For the CDR3, the DNA is TGTGCCAGCAGCCAAGGCCAGAGCTCTGGGGCCAACGTCCTGACTTTC.

This clone has more than one count but fewer than ten. V and J are TRBV5-6 and TRBJ2-1; D remains unclear. The CDR3 totals 13 residues. Germline V lookup: CDR1 SGHDT, CDR2 YYEEEE. The V end was cut by 0 bases, the J end by 8 bases, with 9 bases between. The CDR3: CASSLVSSHEQFF. For the CDR3, the DNA is TGTGCCAGCAGCTTGGTGTCCTCCCATGAGCAGTTCTTC.

The V and J genes are TRBV5-8 and TRBJ2-5; D is uncertain. The CDR3 spans 15 residues. With 2 bases removed from V and 2 bases from J, the gap between germline ends came to 13 bases. The germline CDR1 and CDR2 sequences are SGHTS and YDEGEE. The CDR3 loop reads CASSFSRVGQETQYF. CDR3 coding DNA: TGTGCCAGCAGCTTTAGTAGGGTGGGTCAAGAGACCCAGTACTTC.

The chain joins TRBV11-3 to TRBJ2-3; 7 bases line up with TRBD1. Looked up from germline, CDR1 is SGHNT and CDR2 is YENEEA. This CDR3 comprises 15 residues. V was clipped by 2 bases and J by 7 bases; unmatched bases: 9. The CDR3 region is CASSLQTGSGNTQYF. CDR3 sequence (DNA): TGTGCCAGCAGCTTACAGACAGGGTCAGGAAATACGCAGTATTTT.

The chain uses TRBV30 and TRBJ1-1; D may be TRBD1 (6 bases). There are 14 residues in the CDR3. CDR1 and CDR2 (germline): GTSNPN, SVGIG (reference sequence). V was clipped by 2 bases and J by 4 bases, with 14 bases between them. The CDR3 DNA sequence: TGTGCCTGGAGTAAGCAGGGAGGGGGCACTGAAGCTTTCTTT. The encoded protein is CAWSKQGGGTEAFF.

V is TRBV30 and J is TRBJ2-5, with 8 bases fitting TRBD1. The CDR3 contains 13 residues. The germline V gene encodes CDR1 GTSNPN and CDR2 SVGIG (reference sequence). V lost 4 bases, J lost 5 bases, and 6 bases stayed unmatched. The CDR3 DNA follows: TGTGCCTGGACCCAGGGGGCTTGGGAGACCCAGTACTTC. Its protein product is CAWTQGAWETQYF.

The chain combines TRBV5-6 with TRBJ1-1, with D unresolved. This CDR3 is 16 amino acids long. Germline lookup yields CDR1 SGHDT and CDR2 YYEEEE. V was pared by 1 base and J by 5 bases, with 18 bases between. CDR3 bases: TGTGCCAGCAGCTTGATGGGTGGTTTGCGGAGTACTGAAGCTTTCTTT. The encoded protein is CASSLMGGLRSTEAFF.